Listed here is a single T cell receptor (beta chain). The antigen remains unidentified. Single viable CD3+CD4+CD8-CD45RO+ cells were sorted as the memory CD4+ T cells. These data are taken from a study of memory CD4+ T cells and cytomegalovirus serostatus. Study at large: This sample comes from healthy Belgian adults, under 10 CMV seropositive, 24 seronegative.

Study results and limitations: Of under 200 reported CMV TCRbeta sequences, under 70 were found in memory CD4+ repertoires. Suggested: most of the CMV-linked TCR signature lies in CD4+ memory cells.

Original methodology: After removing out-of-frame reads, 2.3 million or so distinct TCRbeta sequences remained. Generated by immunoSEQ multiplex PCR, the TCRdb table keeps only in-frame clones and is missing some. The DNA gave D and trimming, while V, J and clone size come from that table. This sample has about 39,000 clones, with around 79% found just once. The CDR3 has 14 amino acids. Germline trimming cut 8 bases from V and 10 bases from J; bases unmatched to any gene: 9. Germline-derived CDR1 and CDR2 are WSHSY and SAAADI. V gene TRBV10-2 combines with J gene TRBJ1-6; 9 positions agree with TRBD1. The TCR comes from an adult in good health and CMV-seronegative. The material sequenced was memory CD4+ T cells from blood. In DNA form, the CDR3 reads TGCGCCAGCCTCCGGGGACAGGGTGTCTCACCCCTCCACTTT. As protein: CASLRGQGVSPLHF.